This entry concerns a single T cell receptor (beta chain). Its antigen is currently not known. No base quality values were provided; no much bigger clone lies one nucleotide off. Whole blood was collected in K2EDTA tubes by collaborating institutions according to the institutions' own protocols. For TCRbeta analysis, collaborator samples were shipped as frozen whole blood, as isolated PBMCs, or as DNA extracted from either sample type. The data belong to a study of blood T cell repertoires in COVID-19 (TCRdb year 2020). Broadly, across the study: The collaborator samples originated in the United States, Italy and Spain and spanned the acute and convalescent phases of COVID-19. The material from the prospective study consisted of cDNA or gDNA derived from T cells, B-cell-depleted T cells, or PBMCs. The dataset comprised deeply sampled blood TCRbeta repertoires from subjects exposed to, actively infected with, or recovered from COVID-19. The repertoires were made available in a free public database intended to serve as a resource for research on the immune response to SARS-CoV-2. Samples came from the ongoing ImmuneRACE study (first 160 participants) plus 1,254 subjects from 6 global collaborators. Nearly every sample came with metadata listing a de-identified subject ID, COVID-19 status, age in years and sex. HLA class I and class II types, where available, came from metadata supplied by the sample provider rather than from assay-based typing. What the research found in general, with its limitations: Clinical and demographic metadata were provided uncurated, with the amount varying by source and participant.

CDR1 MGHDK and CDR2 SYGVNS were looked up in the germline V gene. Spanning cysteine to phenylalanine, the CDR3 consists of 11 amino acids. Here the CDR3 DNA is all that survives: 33 bases in frame from base 1. Trimming at the junction amounts to 1 base on V and 10 bases on J, and the germline ends lie 7 bases apart. TCRbeta CDR3 regions were amplified from genomic DNA by means of the immunoSEQ Assay, a bias-controlled multiplex PCR. The authors' analysis ran thus. The number of nucleated cells in each sample was estimated by amplification of reference gene primers within the assay. To quantify the absolute abundance of each unique TCRbeta CDR3 rearrangement, sequence reads were collapsed and filtered. Productive Simpson clonality was computed per sample as the square root of Simpson's diversity index over productive rearrangements. TCRdb stores this immuneACCESS table with in-frame sequences only. Part of the clones is absent; in the studies checked, under half of the shortfall reflects unresolved V genes, and no reason is known for the rest. The V and J calls and clone size come from that table; D and trimming were worked out from the DNA. This sample lists hundreds of thousands of clones; 70% to 90% were detected once. Around 1.4% of the sample is held by the ten biggest clonotypes.

The sequenced sample was peripheral blood. This TCR was recovered from a man aged 70-80 years with acute or convalescent COVID-19. Recombination joined TRBV25-1 with TRBJ1-1; no D segment can be confidently identified. The nucleotide sequence is TGTGCCAGCAGTGAATGGGAGAGAGCTTTCTTT. This is translated as CASSEWERAFF.